The rows below give T cell receptor beta chains drawn from one sample of a study of human CD4 T cells and Enterobacteriaceae. The method was immunoSEQ multiplex PCR; TCRdb's version includes in-frame clones alone and lacks a portion of them. The sample yields roughly 28,000 clones, more than 80% seen once. Sequenced input: memory CD4+ T cells from blood. The source is a human donor in good health. The CDR3 runs from the conserved cysteine through the conserved F or W. The D gene is left open where the match is weak. Rows may omit the clone size; those that give it use once, few, many or a size class.

D	J	size	V	CDR3	DNA
-	TRBJ2-6	once	TRBV27	CASREGNSGANVLTF	TGTGCCAGCAGGGAGGGTAACTCTGGGGCCAACGTCCTGACTTTC
-	TRBJ1-1	-	TRBV28	CASSQSWGGGTEAFF	TGTGCCAGCAGTCAGTCTTGGGGAGGAGGCACTGAAGCTTTCTTT
-	TRBJ1-1	-	TRBV9	CASTLRDSMNTEAFF	TGTGCCAGCACCCTCCGGGACTCCATGAACACTGAAGCTTTCTTT
-	TRBJ1-1	-	TRBV27	CASSKQELNTEAFF	TGTGCCAGCAGCAAACAGGAGTTGAACACTGAAGCTTTCTTT
TRBD2	TRBJ2-3	-	TRBV7-3	CASSLFGAGLADTDTQYF	TGTGCCAGCAGCTTGTTCGGTGCTGGACTAGCGGACACAGATACGCAGTATTTT
-	TRBJ2-7	-	TRBV6-1	CASTIMPSSYEQYF	TGTGCCAGCACTATCATGCCCAGTTCCTACGAGCAGTACTTC
TRBD2	TRBJ2-7	-	TRBV28	CASTPFLAGAYEQYF	TGTGCCAGCACCCCTTTTCTAGCGGGAGCATACGAGCAGTACTTC
-	TRBJ2-3	-	TRBV7-7	CASSLTGQSTDTQYF	TGTGCCAGCAGCTTAACCGGACAGAGCACAGATACGCAGTATTTT
TRBD2	TRBJ2-2	-	TRBV7-9	CASSLVSGLDGELFF	TGTGCCAGCAGCTTAGTTTCCGGACTAGACGGGGAGCTGTTTTTT
-	TRBJ1-3	-	TRBV27	CASSFTSTGNTIYF	TGTGCCAGCAGTTTTACTTCTACTGGAAACACCATATATTTT
TRBD1	TRBJ2-1	-	TRBV5-1	CASSPSTTGVGKNEQFF	TGCGCCAGCAGCCCCTCAACAACAGGGGTCGGTAAGAATGAGCAGTTCTTC
-	TRBJ1-5	few	TRBV27	CASRGNSNQPQHF	TGTGCCAGCAGGGGGAATAGCAATCAGCCCCAGCATTTT
-	TRBJ1-6	-	TRBV18	CASSNLGDSPLHF	TGTGCCAGCTCCAATTTAGGTGATTCACCCCTCCACTTT
TRBD1	TRBJ2-1	-	TRBV11-3	CASSADRGRGEQFF	TGTGCCAGCAGCGCCGACAGGGGTAGGGGTGAGCAGTTCTTC
-	TRBJ1-4	-	TRBV15	CATSRGGGETRPNEKLFF	TGTGCCACCAGCAGAGGGGGGGGTGAAACACGACCGAATGAAAAACTGTTTTTT
TRBD2	TRBJ2-5	few	TRBV27	CASSLKREARETQYF	TGTGCCAGCAGTTTAAAGCGGGAGGCCAGAGAGACCCAGTACTTC
-	TRBJ1-4	-	TRBV2	CASTLQGRSNEKLFF	TGTGCCAGCACCCTTCAGGGACGGAGTAATGAAAAACTGTTTTTT
-	TRBJ1-1	-	TRBV28	CASSLLNMAANTEAFF	TGTGCCAGCAGTTTACTGAACATGGCAGCTAACACTGAAGCTTTCTTT
TRBD2	TRBJ2-3	-	TRBV7-9	CASSFGGSTDTQYF	TGTGCCAGCAGCTTCGGGGGGAGCACAGATACGCAGTATTTT
TRBD1	TRBJ1-1	-	TRBV6-5	CASSYGDRVTEAFF	TGTGCCAGCAGTTACGGCGACAGGGTCACTGAAGCTTTCTTT
TRBD2	TRBJ2-3	-	TRBV4-2	CASSQEPAGGPTDTQYF	TGTGCCAGCAGCCAAGAGCCGGCGGGGGGACCCACAGATACGCAGTATTTT
-	TRBJ2-7	-	TRBV7-7	CASSRGTGYEQYF	TGTGCCAGCAGCCGCGGGACGGGCTACGAGCAGTACTTC
-	TRBJ2-2	-	TRBV28	CATRAVGELFF	TGTGCCACCAGAGCGGTCGGGGAGCTGTTTTTT
TRBD1	TRBJ2-7	-	TRBV11-2	CASSSRTGVVLYEQYF	TGTGCCAGCAGCTCCAGGACAGGGGTGGTTCTCTACGAGCAGTACTTC
-	TRBJ1-1	-	TRBV6-1	CASSETPGPGFVGGNTEAFF	TGTGCCAGCAGTGAAACGCCGGGGCCGGGTTTCGTTGGAGGGAACACTGAAGCTTTCTTT
-	TRBJ1-3	-	TRBV11-2	CASSPSPRGSGNTIYF	TGTGCCAGCAGCCCCTCCCCGAGGGGCTCTGGAAACACCATATATTTT
TRBD1	TRBJ1-5	-	TRBV6-1	CASREGQGRGQPQHF	TGTGCCAGCAGGGAGGGACAGGGCAGGGGTCAGCCCCAGCATTTT
-	TRBJ1-1	few	TRBV5-4	CASSHGQYNTEAFF	TGTGCCAGCAGCCATGGACAGTACAACACTGAAGCTTTCTTT
-	TRBJ1-2	-	TRBV9	CASSPDGTAVF	TGTGCCAGCAGCCCCGACGGGACGGCCGTCTTC
-	TRBJ1-5	-	TRBV30	CAWSVDRRRPQHF	TGTGCCTGGAGTGTAGACCGACGAAGGCCCCAGCATTTT
-	TRBJ2-2	-	TRBV29-1	CSVSGQNTGELFF	TGCAGCGTATCCGGACAGAACACCGGGGAGCTGTTTTTT
TRBD1	TRBJ1-5	-	TRBV27	CASSLGGQYSNQPQHF	TGTGCCAGCAGTTTAGGGGGACAGTATAGCAATCAGCCCCAGCATTTT
TRBD2	TRBJ2-5	-	TRBV5-1	CASSLPGLAGAQETQYF	TGCGCCAGCAGCTTACCGGGACTAGCGGGGGCCCAAGAGACCCAGTACTTC
TRBD1	TRBJ2-7	-	TRBV19	CASSKDRGRLYEQYF	TGTGCCAGTAGCAAGGACAGGGGGCGTCTCTACGAGCAGTACTTC
TRBD1	TRBJ1-2	-	TRBV5-1	CASSLGTGPPGYTF	TGCGCCAGCAGCTTGGGGACAGGGCCTCCTGGCTACACCTTC
TRBD1	TRBJ1-2	-	TRBV7-8	CASSSRQGNYGYTF	TGTGCCAGCAGCTCCAGACAGGGGAACTATGGCTACACCTTC
TRBD1	TRBJ2-7	-	TRBV5-1	CASSLGTGPYEQYF	TGCGCCAGCAGCTTGGGGACAGGGCCCTACGAGCAGTACTTC
-	TRBJ2-7	-	TRBV19	CASSLGLSSYEQYF	TGTGCCAGTAGTTTGGGACTGAGCTCCTACGAGCAGTACTTC
-	TRBJ1-2	-	TRBV2	CASSRDTPVRGYTF	TGTGCCAGCAGTCGGGACACACCGGTGAGGGGCTACACCTTC
-	TRBJ1-6	few	TRBV2	CASSEWRGSSYNSPLHF	TGTGCCAGCAGTGAATGGAGAGGCAGCTCCTATAATTCACCCCTCCACTTT
-	TRBJ2-5	-	TRBV18	CASSPRRETQYF	TGTGCCAGCTCACCGAGGAGGGAGACCCAGTACTTC
-	TRBJ1-5	-	TRBV7-9	CARPTGHQQPQHF	TGTGCCCGCCCCACAGGGCATCAGCAGCCCCAGCATTTT
-	TRBJ1-1	few	TRBV21-1	CASSPEGTGQCTEAFF	TGTGCCAGCAGCCCGGAGGGCACGGGACAGTGCACTGAAGCTTTCTTT
TRBD1	TRBJ1-5	-	TRBV28	CASRSATGTNQPQHF	TGTGCCAGCAGATCTGCGACAGGGACCAATCAGCCCCAGCATTTT
-	TRBJ1-2	-	TRBV19	CASNPDRRYGYTF	TGTGCCAGTAACCCTGACAGGCGCTATGGCTACACCTTC
-	TRBJ2-5	-	TRBV7-9	CASSLAARTQYF	TGTGCCAGCAGCTTAGCGGCGAGAACCCAGTACTTC
-	TRBJ1-5	-	TRBV6-1	CASSEQQSYSNQPQHF	TGTGCCAGCAGTGAACAACAATCCTATAGCAATCAGCCCCAGCATTTT
-	TRBJ2-3	-	TRBV28	CASSASNSPDTQYF	TGTGCCAGCAGTGCTTCAAACAGTCCAGATACGCAGTATTTT
TRBD2	TRBJ2-3	-	TRBV5-4	CASSLAAGGLTDTQYF	TGTGCCAGCAGCTTGGCAGCGGGGGGGCTCACAGATACGCAGTATTTT
TRBD1	TRBJ1-6	-	TRBV5-1	CASSLTGVSSPLHF	TGCGCCAGCAGTCTGACAGGGGTAAGCTCACCCCTCCACTTT